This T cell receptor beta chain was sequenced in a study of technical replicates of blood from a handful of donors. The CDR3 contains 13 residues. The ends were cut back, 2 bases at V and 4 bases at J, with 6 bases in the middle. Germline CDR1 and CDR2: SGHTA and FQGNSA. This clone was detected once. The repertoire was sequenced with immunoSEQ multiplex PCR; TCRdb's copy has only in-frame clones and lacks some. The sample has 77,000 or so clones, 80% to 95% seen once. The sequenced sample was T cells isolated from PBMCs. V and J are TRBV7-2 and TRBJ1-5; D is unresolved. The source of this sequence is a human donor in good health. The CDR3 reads CASSLYANQPQHF. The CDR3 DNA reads TGTGCCAGCAGCTTATACGCGAATCAGCCCCAGCATTTT.